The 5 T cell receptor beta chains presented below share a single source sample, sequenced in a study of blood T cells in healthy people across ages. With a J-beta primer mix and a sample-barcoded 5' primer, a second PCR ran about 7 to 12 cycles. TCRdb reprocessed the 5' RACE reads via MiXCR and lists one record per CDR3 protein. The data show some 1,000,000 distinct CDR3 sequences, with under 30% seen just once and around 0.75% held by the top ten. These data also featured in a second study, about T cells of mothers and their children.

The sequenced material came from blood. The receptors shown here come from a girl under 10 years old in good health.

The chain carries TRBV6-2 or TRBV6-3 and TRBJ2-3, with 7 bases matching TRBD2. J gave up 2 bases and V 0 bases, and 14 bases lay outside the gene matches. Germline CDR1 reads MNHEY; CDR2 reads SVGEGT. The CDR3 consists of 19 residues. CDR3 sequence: CASSYSPESAGEYTDTQYF. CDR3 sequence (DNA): TGTGCCAGCAGTTACTCGCCAGAGAGCGCGGGGGAGTACACAGATACGCAGTATTTT.

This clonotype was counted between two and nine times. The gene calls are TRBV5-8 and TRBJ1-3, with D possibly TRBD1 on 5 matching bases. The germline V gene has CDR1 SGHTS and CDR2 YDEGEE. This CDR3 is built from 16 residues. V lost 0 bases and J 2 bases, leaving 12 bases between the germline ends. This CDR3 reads CASSLVYRPPGNTIYF. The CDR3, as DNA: TGTGCCAGCAGCTTGGTTTACAGGCCGCCTGGAAACACCATATATTTT.

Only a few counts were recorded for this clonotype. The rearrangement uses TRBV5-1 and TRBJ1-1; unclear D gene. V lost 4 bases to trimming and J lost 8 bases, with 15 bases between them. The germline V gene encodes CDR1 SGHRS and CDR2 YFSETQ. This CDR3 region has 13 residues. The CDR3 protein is CASSADATWEAFF. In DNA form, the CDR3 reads TGCGCCAGCAGCGCGGATGCAACCTGGGAAGCTTTCTTT.

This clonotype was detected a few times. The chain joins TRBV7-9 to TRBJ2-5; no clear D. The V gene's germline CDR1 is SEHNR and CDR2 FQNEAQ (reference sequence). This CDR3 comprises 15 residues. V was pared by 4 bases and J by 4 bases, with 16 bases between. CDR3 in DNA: TGTGCCAGCAGCTCTCGCAGAGGCGGAACAGAGACCCAGTACTTC. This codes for CASSSRRGGTETQYF.

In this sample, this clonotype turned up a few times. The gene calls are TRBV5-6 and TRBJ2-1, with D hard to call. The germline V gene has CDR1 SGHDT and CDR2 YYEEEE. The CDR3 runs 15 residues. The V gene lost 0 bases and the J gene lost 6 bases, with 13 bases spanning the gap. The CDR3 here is CASSLGVTTCNEQFF. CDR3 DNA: TGTGCCAGCAGCTTGGGGGTCACTACTTGCAATGAGCAGTTCTTC.